This T cell receptor beta chain was captured in a study of PD-1 blockade in classical Hodgkin lymphoma. Libraries were prepared by immunoSEQ multiplex PCR; TCRdb keeps only in-frame clonotypes and omits some of them. Of 20,000 to 25,000 clones detected, over 70% appear once; the ten largest clones hold 6.7%. Each patient experienced a relapse that followed autologous stem cell transplantation, and brentuximab vedotin exposure varied. This CDR3 comprises 17 residues. V shed 3 bases, J shed 2 bases, and the junction held 5 bases outside the gene matches. The sample in question was peripheral blood mononuclear cells (PBMCs), obtained at baseline. The source is a human donor with classical Hodgkin lymphoma. The chain couples TRBV23-1 to TRBJ2-1; the match to TRBD2 covers 12 bases. TRBV23-1 counts as an open reading frame of uncertain function. The CDR3 DNA is TGCGCCAGCAGTCACAGACTAGCGGGGGAAACCTACAATGAGCAGTTCTTC. Amino acid sequence: CASSHRLAGETYNEQFF.